The clone carrying this T cell receptor (beta chain) was seen a handful of times. Germline CDR1 and CDR2: MNHEY and SMNVEV (reference sequence). V lost 8 bases, J lost 1 base, and 8 bases stayed unmatched. This CDR3 contains 14 residues. The data belong to a study of blood T cell repertoires in COVID-19. In the study overall: Whether acute or convalescent, the COVID-19 samples came from the United States, Italy and Spain.

Per the study methods: Amplification of reference gene primers was used by the study to estimate nucleated cell counts. Assay used: immunoSEQ multiplex PCR; TCRdb lists only in-frame clones, some missing. V, J and clone size derive from that table, while D and trimming were established from the DNA sequence. The sample lists about 140,000 clones; about four fifths were seen once. Clinical histories supplied by participants themselves formed the basis of cohort assignment. Contact with a PCR-confirmed or clinician-diagnosed COVID-19 case occurred within 2 weeks of entry. The specimen was PBMCs or T cells enriched from blood (not recorded which). The genes are TRBV27 and TRBJ2-7; TRBD1 agrees at 7 bases. The sequence was collected from a woman between 18 and 29 years old who had been exposed to COVID-19. The CDR3 spells CASWARQGSYEQYF. The CDR3 DNA is TGTGCCAGCTGGGCCCGACAGGGATCCTACGAGCAGTACTTC.